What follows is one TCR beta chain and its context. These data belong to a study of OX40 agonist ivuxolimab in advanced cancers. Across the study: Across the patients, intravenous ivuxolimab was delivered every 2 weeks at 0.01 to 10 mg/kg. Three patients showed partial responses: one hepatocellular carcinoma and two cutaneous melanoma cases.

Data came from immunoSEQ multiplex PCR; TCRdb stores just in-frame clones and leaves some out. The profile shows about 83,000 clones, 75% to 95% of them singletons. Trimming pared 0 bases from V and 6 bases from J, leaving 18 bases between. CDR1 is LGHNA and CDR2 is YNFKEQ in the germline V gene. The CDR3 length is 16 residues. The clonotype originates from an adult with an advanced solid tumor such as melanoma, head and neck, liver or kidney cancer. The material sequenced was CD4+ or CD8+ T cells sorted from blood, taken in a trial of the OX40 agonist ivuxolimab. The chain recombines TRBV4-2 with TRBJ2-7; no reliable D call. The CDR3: CASSQDWARRRGEQYF. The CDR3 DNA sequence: TGTGCCAGCAGCCAAGATTGGGCCCGCCGACGCGGCGAGCAGTACTTC.